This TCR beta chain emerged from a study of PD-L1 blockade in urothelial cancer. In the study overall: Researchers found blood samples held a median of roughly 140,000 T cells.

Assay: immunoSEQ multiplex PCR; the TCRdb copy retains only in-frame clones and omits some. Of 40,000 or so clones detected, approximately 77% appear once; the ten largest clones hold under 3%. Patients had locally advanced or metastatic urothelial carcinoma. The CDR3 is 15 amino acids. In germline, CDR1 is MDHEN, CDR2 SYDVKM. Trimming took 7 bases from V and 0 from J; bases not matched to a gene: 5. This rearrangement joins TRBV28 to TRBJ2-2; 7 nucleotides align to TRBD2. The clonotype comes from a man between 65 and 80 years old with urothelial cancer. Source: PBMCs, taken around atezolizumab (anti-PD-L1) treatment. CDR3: CASTLGLANTGELFF. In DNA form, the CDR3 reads TGTGCCAGCACCTTAGGACTAGCGAACACCGGGGAGCTGTTTTTT.